Below are 14 T cell receptor beta chains sequenced from a single sample in a study of T-cell reconstitution after alpha-beta-depleted transplantation in children. Researchers prepared the TCRbeta library using unique molecular identifiers, the study reports. A single record per CDR3 protein comes from TCRdb applying MiXCR to the PCR reads. The sample lists 45,000 to 70,000 distinct CDR3 sequences, 44% occurring once. Sequencing was performed on PBMCs, mostly from graft donor cells, taken 360 days after TCRalphabeta/CD19-depleted stem cell transplant. These receptors came from a male patient younger than 18 who had a stem cell transplant for acute lymphoblastic leukemia, so the T cells may come from the graft donor.

This clonotype appeared a few times. CDR3 sequence (DNA): TGCGCCAGCAGCTTGGAGGATACTGATCACTTCGGAACTAATGAAAAACTGTTTTTT. Its protein is CASSLEDTDHFGTNEKLFF. This chain connects TRBV5-1 to TRBJ1-4; D is unresolved. Germline V gene sequence: CDR1 SGHRS, CDR2 YFSETQ. The V end lost 0 bases, the J end lost 1 base, and 19 bases lay between the germline ends. The CDR3 totals 19 residues.

The V call is TRBV18, the J call TRBJ2-7; maybe TRBD2 (5 bases). CDR3 length: 13 amino acids. Per germline, CDR1 KGHSH and CDR2 LQKENI. The V gene lost 2 bases and the J gene lost 7 bases, with 12 bases spanning the gap. The CDR3 DNA sequence: TGTGCCAGCTCACCAGAGGGCCTAGGGGAGCAGTACTTC. Amino acid sequence: CASSPEGLGEQYF.

The chain carries TRBV29-1 and TRBJ1-1; D may be TRBD1 (5 bases). Germline CDR1 reads SQVTM; CDR2 reads ANQGSEA. Trimming stripped 2 bases from V and 9 bases from J, with 10 bases between. This CDR3 comprises 11 residues. CDR3 nucleotides: TGCAGCGTTGAACATAACAGGAAAGCTTTCTTT. It specifies CSVEHNRKAFF.

V usage is TRBV20-1 and J usage is TRBJ2-4; D possibly corresponds to TRBD2 (6 bases). The CDR3 contains 14 residues. Trimming took 2 bases from V and 6 from J, leaving 14 bases between them. The germline V gene has CDR1 DFQATT and CDR2 SNEGSKA (reference sequence). CDR3 loop: CSARIGGPRNIQYF. The CDR3 region has the DNA TGCAGTGCTAGAATCGGAGGGCCTCGAAACATTCAGTACTTC.

The chain carries TRBV29-1 and TRBJ2-2; D not certain. Looked up from germline, CDR1 is SQVTM and CDR2 is ANQGSEA. The ends were cut back, 8 bases at V and 6 bases at J, with 7 bases in the middle. This CDR3 region has 10 residues. The CDR3 DNA reads TGCAGCTTCCACGCCGGGGAGCTGTTTTTT. Its translation: CSFHAGELFF.

The chain combines TRBV29-1 with TRBJ2-3, with D uncertain. The V end lost 4 bases, the J end lost 3 bases, and 5 bases lay between the germline ends. CDR1 is SQVTM, CDR2 ANQGSEA, per germline. This CDR3 region has 11 residues. CDR3 nucleotides: TGCAGCGTTGCCCCAACAGATACGCAGTATTTT. It yields the protein CSVAPTDTQYF.

The rearrangement links TRBV20-1 to TRBJ2-1, with D uncertain. The V gene's germline CDR1 is DFQATT and CDR2 SNEGSKA (reference sequence). The CDR3 runs 12 residues. Trimming removed 3 bases from V and 5 bases from J, with 8 bases in between. Here the CDR3 reads CSASGLNNEQFF. The CDR3 coding sequence is TGCAGTGCTAGTGGTCTAAACAATGAGCAGTTCTTC.

This clonotype turned up a few times. J is TRBJ2-1 and V is TRBV12-3 or TRBV12-4; 10 bases are shared with TRBD1. This CDR3 comprises 14 residues. Trimming at V came to 6 bases and at J to 10 bases, leaving 9 bases not matched to a gene. CDR3: CASSLGTGAKEQFF. The CDR3 bases are TGTGCCAGCAGCCTCGGGACAGGGGCTAAAGAGCAGTTCTTC.

This clonotype was counted between two and nine times. This chain links TRBV12-3 or TRBV12-4 with TRBJ1-5; D may be TRBD1 (6 bases). This CDR3 has 16 amino acids. The V end was cut by 1 base, the J end by 5 bases, with 15 bases between. CDR3 DNA: TGTGCCAGCAGTTTAGTTTCAGGGGCTTACGATCAGCCCCAGCATTTT. Protein sequence: CASSLVSGAYDQPQHF.

The gene calls are TRBV5-1 and TRBJ2-7, with 7 bases identical to TRBD2. The germline CDR1 and CDR2 sequences are SGHRS and YFSETQ. The CDR3 is 14 amino acids. V lost 2 bases, J lost 0 bases, and 2 bases stayed unmatched. CDR3 residues: CASSLPSGSYEQYF. The CDR3 nucleotides read TGCGCCAGCAGCTTACCTAGCGGCTCCTACGAGCAGTACTTC.

The chain has TRBV5-1 and TRBJ1-2; D is undetermined. V gave up 0 bases and J gave up 4 bases, with 7 bases separating them. The CDR3 extends over 13 amino acids. CDR1 is SGHRS, CDR2 YFSETQ, per germline. For the CDR3, the DNA is TGCGCCAGCAGCTTGGGGCAGCCCTATGGCTACACCTTC. Translated: CASSLGQPYGYTF.

The chain joins TRBV28 to TRBJ2-7; D is ambiguous. From germline, CDR1 is MDHEN and CDR2 SYDVKM. The CDR3 length is 12 residues. The ends were cut back, 4 bases at V and 7 bases at J, with 11 bases in the middle. CDR3 loop: CASSSPTFEQYF. CDR3 sequence (DNA): TGTGCCAGCAGTTCCCCCACCTTTGAGCAGTACTTC.

V usage is TRBV5-5 and J usage is TRBJ2-1; TRBD1 might be the D (6 bases). V lost 2 bases, J lost 0 bases, and 12 bases lay in between. The length of the CDR3 is 16 residues. Germline assignment: CDR1 SGHKS and CDR2 YYEKEE (reference sequence). CDR3 sequence (DNA): TGTGCCAGCAGCTTCAGACAGGCCAGCTCCTACAATGAGCAGTTCTTC. It specifies CASSFRQASSYNEQFF.

V usage is TRBV6-5 and J usage is TRBJ2-3; 14 bases match TRBD2. The germline V gene has CDR1 MNHEY and CDR2 SVGAGI. This CDR3 contains 18 residues. With 2 bases clipped from V and 2 bases from J, the junction kept 6 bases outside the gene matches. In DNA, the CDR3 is TGTGCCAGCAGTTACGACGGGACTAGCGGGAGATACACAGATACGCAGTATTTT. Translating gives CASSYDGTSGRYTDTQYF.